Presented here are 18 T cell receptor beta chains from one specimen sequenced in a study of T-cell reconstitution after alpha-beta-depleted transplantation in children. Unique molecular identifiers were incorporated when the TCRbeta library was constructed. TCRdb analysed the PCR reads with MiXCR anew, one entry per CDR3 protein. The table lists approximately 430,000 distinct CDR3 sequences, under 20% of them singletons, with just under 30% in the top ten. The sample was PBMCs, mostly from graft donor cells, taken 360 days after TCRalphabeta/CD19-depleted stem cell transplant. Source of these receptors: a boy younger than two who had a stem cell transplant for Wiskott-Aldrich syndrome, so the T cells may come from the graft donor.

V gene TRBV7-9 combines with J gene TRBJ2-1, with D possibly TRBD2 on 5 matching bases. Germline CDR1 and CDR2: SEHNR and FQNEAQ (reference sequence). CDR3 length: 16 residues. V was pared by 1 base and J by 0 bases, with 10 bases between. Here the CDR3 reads CASSLGPEGSYNEQFF. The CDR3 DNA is TGTGCCAGCAGCTTAGGACCAGAGGGCTCCTACAATGAGCAGTTCTTC. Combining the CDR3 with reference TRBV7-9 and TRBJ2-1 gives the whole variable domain DTGVSQNPRHKITKRGQNVTFRCDPISEHNRLYWYRQTLGQGPEFLTYFQNEAQLEKSRLLSDRFSAERPKGSFSTLEIQRTEQGDSAMYLCASSLGPEGSYNEQFFGPGTRLTVL.

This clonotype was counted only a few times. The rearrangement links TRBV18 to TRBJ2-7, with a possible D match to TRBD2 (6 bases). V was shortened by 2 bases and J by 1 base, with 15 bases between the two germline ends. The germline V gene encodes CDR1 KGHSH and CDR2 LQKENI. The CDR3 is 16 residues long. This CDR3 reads CASSPSGLTSSYEQYF. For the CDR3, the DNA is TGTGCCAGCTCACCATCAGGACTAACATCTTCCTACGAGCAGTACTTC. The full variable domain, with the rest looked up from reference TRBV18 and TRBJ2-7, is NAGVMQNPRHLVRRRGQEARLRCSPMKGHSHVYWYRQLPEEGLKFMVYLQKENIIDESGMPKERFSAEFPKEGPSILRIQQVVRGDSAAYFCASSPSGLTSSYEQYFGPGTRLTVT.

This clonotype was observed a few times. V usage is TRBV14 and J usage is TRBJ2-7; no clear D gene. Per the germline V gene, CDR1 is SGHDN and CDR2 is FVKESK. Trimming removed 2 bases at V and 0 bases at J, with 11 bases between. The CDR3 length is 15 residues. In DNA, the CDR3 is TGTGCCAGCAGCCAACTAGGTGGCCGCTCCTACGAGCAGTACTTC. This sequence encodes CASSQLGGRSYEQYF. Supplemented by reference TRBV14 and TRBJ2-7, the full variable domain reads EAGVTQFPSHSVIEKGQTVTLRCDPISGHDNLYWYRRVMGKEIKFLLHFVKESKQDESGMPNNRFLAERTGGTYSTLKVQPAELEDSGVYFCASSQLGGRSYEQYFGPGTRLTVT.

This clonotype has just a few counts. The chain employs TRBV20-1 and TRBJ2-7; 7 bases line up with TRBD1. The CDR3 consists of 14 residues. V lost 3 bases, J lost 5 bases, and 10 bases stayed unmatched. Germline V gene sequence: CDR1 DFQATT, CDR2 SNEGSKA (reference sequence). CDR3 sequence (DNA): TGCAGTGCTAGCCAATCGAGGACAGGCCACGAGCAGTACTTC. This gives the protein CSASQSRTGHEQYF.

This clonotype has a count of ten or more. CDR3 sequence (DNA): TGTGCCAGCAGTACCCCGGACAGTGCCAACCAAGAGACCCAGTACTTC. It specifies CASSTPDSANQETQYF. The rearrangement joins TRBV12-3 or TRBV12-4 to TRBJ2-5; the D gene is possibly TRBD1 (6 bases). The germline V and J ends were trimmed by 5 bases and 0 bases, with 16 bases remaining between them. CDR3 length: 16 amino acids.

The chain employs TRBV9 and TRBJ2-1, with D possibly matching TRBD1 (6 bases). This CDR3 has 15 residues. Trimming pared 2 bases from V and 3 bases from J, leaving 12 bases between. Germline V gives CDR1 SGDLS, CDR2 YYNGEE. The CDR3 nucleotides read TGTGCCAGCAGCGTGACCGGGACATACTACAATGAGCAGTTCTTC. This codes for CASSVTGTYYNEQFF.

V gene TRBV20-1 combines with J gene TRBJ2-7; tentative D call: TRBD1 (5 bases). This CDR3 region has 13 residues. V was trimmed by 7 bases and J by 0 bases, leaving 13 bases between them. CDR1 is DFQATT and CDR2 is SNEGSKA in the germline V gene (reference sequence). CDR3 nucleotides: TGCAGTGTACGCAGGGTTAGCTCCTACGAGCAGTACTTC. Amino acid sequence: CSVRRVSSYEQYF.

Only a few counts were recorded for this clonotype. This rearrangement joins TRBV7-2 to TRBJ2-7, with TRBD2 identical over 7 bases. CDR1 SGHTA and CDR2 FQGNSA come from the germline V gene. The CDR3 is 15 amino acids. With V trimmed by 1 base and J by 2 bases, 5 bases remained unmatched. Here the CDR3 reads CASSLGLALPYEQYF. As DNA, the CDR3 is TGTGCCAGCAGCTTAGGACTAGCTCTCCCCTACGAGCAGTACTTC.

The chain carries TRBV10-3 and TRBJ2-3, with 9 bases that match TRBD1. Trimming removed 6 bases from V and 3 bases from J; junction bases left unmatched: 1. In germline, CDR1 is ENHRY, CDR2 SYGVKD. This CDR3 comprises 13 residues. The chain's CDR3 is CAISGTGTDTQYF. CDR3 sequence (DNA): TGTGCCATCAGCGGGACAGGGACAGATACGCAGTATTTT.

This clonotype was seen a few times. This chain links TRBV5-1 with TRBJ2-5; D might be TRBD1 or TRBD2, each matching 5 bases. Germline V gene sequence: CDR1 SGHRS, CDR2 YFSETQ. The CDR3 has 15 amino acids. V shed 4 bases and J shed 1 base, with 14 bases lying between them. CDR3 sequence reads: CASSTPGTAQETQYF. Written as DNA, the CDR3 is TGCGCCAGCAGCACCCCAGGGACGGCCCAAGAGACCCAGTACTTC. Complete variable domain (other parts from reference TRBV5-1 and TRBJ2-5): KAGVTQTPRYLIKTRGQQVTLSCSPISGHRSVSWYQQTPGQGLQFLFEYFSETQRNKGNFPGRFSGRQFSNSRSEMNVSTLELGDSALYLCASSTPGTAQETQYFGPGTRLLVL.

CDR3 protein: CASSRLNGYNEQFF. In nucleotides, the CDR3 is TGTGCCAGCAGTCGACTCAACGGGTACAATGAGCAGTTCTTC. This chain joins TRBV12-3 or TRBV12-4 and TRBJ2-1; no firm D call. The ends were cut back, 5 bases at V and 4 bases at J, with 12 bases in the middle. The CDR3 length is 14 residues.

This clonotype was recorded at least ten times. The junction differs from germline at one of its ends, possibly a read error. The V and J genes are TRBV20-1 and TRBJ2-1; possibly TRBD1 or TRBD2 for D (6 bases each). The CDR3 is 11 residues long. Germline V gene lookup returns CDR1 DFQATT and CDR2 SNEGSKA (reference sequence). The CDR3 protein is CSARDRGGRVF. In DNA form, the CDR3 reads TGCAGTGCTAGAGATAGAGGGGGGCGGGTCTTC.

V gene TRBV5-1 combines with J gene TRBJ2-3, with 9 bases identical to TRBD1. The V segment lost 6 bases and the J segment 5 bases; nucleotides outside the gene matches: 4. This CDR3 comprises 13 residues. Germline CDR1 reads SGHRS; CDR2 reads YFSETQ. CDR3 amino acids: CASKQGAEDTQYF. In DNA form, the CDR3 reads TGCGCCAGCAAACAGGGGGCAGAAGATACGCAGTATTTT.

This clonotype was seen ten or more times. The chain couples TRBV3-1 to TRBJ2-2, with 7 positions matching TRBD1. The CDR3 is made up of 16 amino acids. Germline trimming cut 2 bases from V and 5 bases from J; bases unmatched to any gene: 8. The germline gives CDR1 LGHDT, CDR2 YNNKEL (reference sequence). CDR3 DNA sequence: TGTGCCAGCAGCCAACTAATCCGACAGGGTACCGGGGAGCTGTTTTTT. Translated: CASSQLIRQGTGELFF.

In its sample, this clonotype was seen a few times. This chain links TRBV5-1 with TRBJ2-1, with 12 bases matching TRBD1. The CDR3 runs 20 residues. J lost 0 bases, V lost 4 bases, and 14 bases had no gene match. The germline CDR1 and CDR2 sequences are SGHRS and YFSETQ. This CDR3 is CASSPFRDRGRLSSYNEQFF. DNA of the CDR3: TGCGCCAGCAGCCCCTTTAGGGACAGGGGGCGCCTCAGCTCCTACAATGAGCAGTTCTTC.

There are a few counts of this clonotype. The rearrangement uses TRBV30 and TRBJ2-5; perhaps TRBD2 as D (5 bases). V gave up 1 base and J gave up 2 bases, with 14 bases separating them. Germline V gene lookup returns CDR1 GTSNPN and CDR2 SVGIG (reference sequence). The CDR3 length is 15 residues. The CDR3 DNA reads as TGTGCCTGGAGTGGCCAGCGGCCCGTTCAAGAGACCCAGTACTTC. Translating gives CAWSGQRPVQETQYF. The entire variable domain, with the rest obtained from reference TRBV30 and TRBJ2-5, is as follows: SQTIHQWPATLVQPVGSPLSLECTVEGTSNPNLYWYRQAAGRGLQLLFYSVGIGQISSEVPQNLSASRPQDRQFILSSKKLLLSDSGFYLCAWSGQRPVQETQYFGPGTRLLVL.

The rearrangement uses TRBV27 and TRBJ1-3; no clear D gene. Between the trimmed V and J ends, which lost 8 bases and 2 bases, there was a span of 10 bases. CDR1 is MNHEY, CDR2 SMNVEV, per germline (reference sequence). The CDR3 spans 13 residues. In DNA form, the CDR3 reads TGTGCCAGCGCGAGGGTTACTGGAAACACCATATATTTT. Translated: CASARVTGNTIYF.

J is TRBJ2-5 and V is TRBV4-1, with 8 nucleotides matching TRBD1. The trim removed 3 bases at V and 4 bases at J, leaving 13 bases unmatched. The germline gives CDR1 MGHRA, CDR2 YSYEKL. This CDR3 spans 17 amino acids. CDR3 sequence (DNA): TGCGCCAGCAGCCATGCCTGCCCGGACAGGGAAGGAGAGACCCAGTACTTC. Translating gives CASSHACPDREGETQYF.